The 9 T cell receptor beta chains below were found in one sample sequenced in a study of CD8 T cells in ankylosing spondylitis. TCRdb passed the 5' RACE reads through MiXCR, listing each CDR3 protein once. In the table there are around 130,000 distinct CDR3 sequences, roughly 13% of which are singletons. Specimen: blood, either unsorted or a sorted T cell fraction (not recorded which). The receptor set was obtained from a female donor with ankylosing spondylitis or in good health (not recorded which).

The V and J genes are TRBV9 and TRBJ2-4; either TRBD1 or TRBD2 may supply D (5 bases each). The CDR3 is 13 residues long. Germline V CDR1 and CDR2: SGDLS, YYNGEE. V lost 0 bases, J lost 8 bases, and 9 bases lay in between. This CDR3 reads CASSVAGLDIQYF. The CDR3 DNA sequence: TGTGCCAGCAGCGTAGCGGGGCTTGACATTCAGTACTTC.

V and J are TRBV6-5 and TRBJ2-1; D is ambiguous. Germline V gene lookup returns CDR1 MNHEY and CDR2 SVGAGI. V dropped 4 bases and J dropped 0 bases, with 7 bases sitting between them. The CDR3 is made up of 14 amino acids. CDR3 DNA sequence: TGTGCCAGCAGTTCCATCAGCTCCTACAATGAGCAGTTCTTC. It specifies CASSSISSYNEQFF.

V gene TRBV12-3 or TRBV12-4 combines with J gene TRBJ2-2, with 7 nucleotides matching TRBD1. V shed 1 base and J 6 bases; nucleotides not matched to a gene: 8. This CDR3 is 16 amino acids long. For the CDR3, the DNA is TGTGCCAGCAGTTTAGAGGGCCAGGGGGTCCCCGGGGAGCTGTTTTTT. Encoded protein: CASSLEGQGVPGELFF.

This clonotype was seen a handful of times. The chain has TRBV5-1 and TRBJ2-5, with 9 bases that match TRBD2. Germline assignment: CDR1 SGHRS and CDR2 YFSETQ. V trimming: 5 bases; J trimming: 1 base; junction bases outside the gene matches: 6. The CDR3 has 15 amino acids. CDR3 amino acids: CASRSSGGLQETQYF. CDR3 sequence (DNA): TGCGCCAGCAGAAGTAGCGGGGGACTCCAAGAGACCCAGTACTTC.

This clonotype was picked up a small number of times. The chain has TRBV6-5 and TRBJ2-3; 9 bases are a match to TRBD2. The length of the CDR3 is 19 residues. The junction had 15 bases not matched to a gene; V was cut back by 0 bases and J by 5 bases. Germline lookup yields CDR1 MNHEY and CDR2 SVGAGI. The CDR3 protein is CASSYSGPAGGRGGDTQYF. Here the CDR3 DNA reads TGTGCCAGCAGTTACTCGGGACCAGCGGGGGGCCGGGGGGGAGATACGCAGTATTTT.

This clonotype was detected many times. CDR3 in DNA: TGTGCCAGCAGTCCCGGGACTAGACTCGAGCAGTACTTC. This gives the protein CASSPGTRLEQYF. The chain joins TRBV12-3 or TRBV12-4 to TRBJ2-7; TRBD2 matches 8 bases. This CDR3 has 13 residues. With V trimmed by 5 bases and J by 6 bases, 6 bases remained unmatched.

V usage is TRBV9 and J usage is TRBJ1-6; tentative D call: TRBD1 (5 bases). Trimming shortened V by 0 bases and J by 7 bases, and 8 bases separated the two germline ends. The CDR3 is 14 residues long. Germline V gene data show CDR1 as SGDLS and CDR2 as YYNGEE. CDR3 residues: CASSVDRSNSPLHF. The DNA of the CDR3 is TGTGCCAGCAGCGTAGACAGGTCGAATTCACCCCTCCACTTT.

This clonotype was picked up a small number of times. The chain's CDR3 is CASSLKGSGSLAENEQFF. CDR3 coding DNA: TGTGCCAGCAGCTTGAAGGGTAGCGGGAGTTTAGCAGAGAATGAGCAGTTCTTC. The chain employs TRBV5-5 and TRBJ2-1; TRBD2 agrees at 9 bases. V lost 1 base to trimming and J lost 7 bases; unmatched junction nucleotides: 15. Germline lookup yields CDR1 SGHKS and CDR2 YYEKEE (reference sequence). This CDR3 is 18 amino acids long.

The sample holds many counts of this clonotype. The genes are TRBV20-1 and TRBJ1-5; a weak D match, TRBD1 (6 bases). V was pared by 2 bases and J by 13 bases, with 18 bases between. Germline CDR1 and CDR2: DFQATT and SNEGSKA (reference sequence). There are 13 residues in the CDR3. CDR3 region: CSARLPGRGPQHF. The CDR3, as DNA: TGCAGTGCTAGACTCCCGGGCCGGGGGCCGCAGCATTTT.